This T cell receptor (beta chain) was captured by sequencing in a study of blood T cell repertoires in COVID-19. Across the whole study: Researchers got acute and convalescent COVID-19 samples from the United States, Italy and Spain. The cDNA or gDNA used as material had been derived from T cells, B-cell-depleted T cells, or PBMCs.

Germline CDR1 is SGHDT and CDR2 is YYEEEE. The CDR3 loop spans 15 amino acids. V was pared by 4 bases and J by 1 base, with 11 bases between. How the authors handled the data: Scientists estimated how many nucleated cells there were by amplifying reference gene primers. Generated by immunoSEQ multiplex PCR, the TCRdb table keeps only in-frame clones and is missing some. That table furnishes V, J and clone size, whereas the DNA furnished D and trimming. The sample holds 150,000 to 200,000 clones, 82% seen once. Sequencing was carried out using peripheral blood. This receptor was taken from a woman in her 70s with acute or convalescent COVID-19. V gene TRBV5-6 combines with J gene TRBJ2-2, with a tentative D call TRBD1 (5 bases). CDR3 amino acids: CASSAWGGNTGELFF. The CDR3 DNA reads TGTGCCAGCAGCGCATGGGGCGGGAACACCGGGGAGCTGTTTTTT. Supplemented by reference TRBV5-6 and TRBJ2-2, the full variable domain reads DAGVTQSPTHLIKTRGQQVTLRCSPKSGHDTVSWYQQALGQGPQFIFQYYEEEERQRGNFPDRFSGHQFPNYSSELNVNALLLGDSALYLCASSAWGGNTGELFFGEGSRLTVL.